These 3 T cell receptor beta chains share one sample of origin, sequenced in a study of T-cell memory formation after mild COVID-19. Using its own MiXCR run on the 5' RACE reads, TCRdb lists one record per CDR3 protein. Among roughly 130,000 distinct CDR3 sequences listed, around 15% were seen once. Source material: PBMCs or a T cell subset sorted from them (not recorded which). The receptors here all came from a man aged 18 to 30 who had mild COVID-19 (a few samples of this study predate the infection). Cell type and time point are not known.

This clonotype was counted between two and nine times. The genes are TRBV11-2 and TRBJ2-4; D may match TRBD1 or TRBD2 (6 bases each). This CDR3 has 14 amino acids. The V and J ends lost 2 bases and 8 bases respectively, with 13 bases between them. Germline loops: CDR1 SGHAT, CDR2 FQNNGV. CDR3 region: CASSLLAGEDIQYF. CDR3 in DNA: TGTGCCAGCAGCTTACTGGCAGGGGAGGACATTCAGTACTTC.

This clonotype was detected a few times. The chain uses TRBV5-4 and TRBJ2-3; D perhaps matches TRBD2 (5 bases). Between the trimmed V and J ends, which lost 0 bases and 0 bases, there was a span of 5 bases. The CDR3 runs to 14 residues. Germline V lookup: CDR1 SGHNT, CDR2 YYREEE (reference sequence). CDR3: CASSLAGSTDTQYF. The CDR3 DNA reads TGTGCCAGCAGCTTGGCGGGGAGCACAGATACGCAGTATTTT.

The J gene is TRBJ1-1, the V gene TRBV5-1; 9 nucleotides align to TRBD1. The V gene end was trimmed by 0 bases and the J gene end by 1 base; junction bases not matched to a gene: 4. The CDR3 covers 16 residues. Germline lookup yields CDR1 SGHRS and CDR2 YFSETQ. The CDR3 protein is CASSLGGTGPNTEAFF. DNA of the CDR3: TGCGCCAGCAGCTTGGGGGGGACAGGGCCGAACACTGAAGCTTTCTTT.